This T cell receptor beta chain was identified during a study of shared clonotypes between healthy human individuals. Across the study: For every donor, three CD4 naive, three CD4 memory, two CD8 naive and one CD8 memory plates were used.

Assay runs were performed at deep level. Here immunoSEQ multiplex PCR was the method, and the copy in TCRdb shows in-frame clones only, minus some. The sample gives hundreds of thousands of clones, about 97% of which show up once; 0.057% is in the top ten. With respect to this clone: As yet, its antigen is unknown.

V was trimmed by 1 base and J by 1 base, leaving 14 bases between them. Germline CDR1 and CDR2: SGHRS and YFSETQ. The CDR3 totals 16 residues. Study conclusions and caveats: Sequencing of the sorted subsets was shown by rarefaction to be incomplete despite large depth.

This chain connects TRBV5-1 to TRBJ1-1; D uncertain. The sample consisted of naive CD4+ T cells sorted from blood. Subset given: CD45RA+ positively selected. The clonotype originates from a woman in her 30s in good health. The CDR3, as DNA: TGCGCCAGCAGCTTGTATGTCGTTGGGGAGAACACTGAAGCTTTCTTT. Protein product: CASSLYVVGENTEAFF.